These 22 T cell receptor beta chains originate from one sample sequenced in a study of T cells after posttransplantation cyclophosphamide. Here immunoSEQ multiplex PCR was the method, and the copy in TCRdb shows in-frame clones only, minus some. This sample has 40,000 to 45,000 clones and no singletons, with roughly 2.3% in the ten largest. The sample comprised PBMCs. The receptors derive from a man in his forties or fifties in good health, CMV-negative, and a related stem cell transplant donor.

This clone was counted many times. The chain carries TRBV7-9 and TRBJ2-7; possible D gene TRBD1, 6 bases. Germline assignment: CDR1 SEHNR and CDR2 FQNEAQ (reference sequence). The CDR3 covers 13 residues. The V and J ends lost 7 bases and 6 bases respectively, with 16 bases between them. DNA for the CDR3: TGTGCCAGCAATGTCCGGGACAATGGCGAGCAGTACTTC. Its translation is CASNVRDNGEQYF.

This clone occurred many times. The chain recombines TRBV5-1 with TRBJ2-3, with D perhaps TRBD2 (5 bases). The CDR3 runs 13 residues. CDR1 is SGHRS, CDR2 YFSETQ, per germline. V was pared by 0 bases and J by 6 bases, with 8 bases between. As DNA, the CDR3 is TGCGCCAGCAGCTTGGATAGCGTGGATACGCAGTATTTT. Protein product: CASSLDSVDTQYF.

The chain links TRBV29-1 to TRBJ1-2; TRBD1 aligns across 7 bases. With 2 bases clipped from V and 4 bases from J, the junction kept 22 bases outside the gene matches. CDR3 length: 19 residues. Germline V gene sequence: CDR1 SQVTM, CDR2 ANQGSEA. The CDR3 protein is CSVESGPTGTRPGGYGYTF. DNA of the CDR3: TGCAGCGTTGAATCGGGCCCGACAGGGACCCGCCCTGGAGGCTATGGCTACACCTTC.

This clone occurred many times. This chain connects TRBV11-3 to TRBJ2-5, with 7 bases aligning to TRBD2. The CDR3 spans 13 residues. Germline V CDR1 and CDR2: SGHNT, YENEEA. Trimming cost V 5 bases and J 1 base; bases outside gene matches: 1. In DNA, the CDR3 is TGTGCCAGCAGCCCGGGGGGCCAAGAGACCCAGTACTTC. Amino acid sequence: CASSPGGQETQYF.

This clone was counted only a few times. J is TRBJ2-7 and V is TRBV28; 9 bases line up with TRBD1. Germline V gene data show CDR1 as MDHEN and CDR2 as SYDVKM. Losses at the gene ends were 2 bases for V and 1 base for J; bases not matched to a gene: 3. The CDR3 runs 15 residues. The CDR3, as DNA: TGTGCCAGCAGTTTAGACAGGGGGATTTCCTACGAGCAGTACGTC. Translated: CASSLDRGISYEQYV.

This clone was found many times. The chain links TRBV27 to TRBJ2-6, with 9 bases aligning to TRBD2. CDR3 length: 18 amino acids. V lost 3 bases to trimming and J lost 0 bases; unmatched junction nucleotides: 6. Germline assignment: CDR1 MNHEY and CDR2 SMNVEV (reference sequence). Written as DNA, the CDR3 is TGTGCCAGCAGTTTTATGGCGGGAGGGCTCTCTGGGGCCAACGTCCTGACTTTC. It encodes CASSFMAGGLSGANVLTF. Together with reference TRBV27 and TRBJ2-6, the CDR3 gives the full variable domain: EAQVTQNPRYLITVTGKKLTVTCSQNMNHEYMSWYRQDPGLGLRQIYYSMNVEVTDKGDVPEGYKVSRKEKRNFPLILESPSPNQTSLYFCASSFMAGGLSGANVLTFGAGSRLTVL.

The rearrangement uses TRBV9 and TRBJ2-2, with D tentatively TRBD2 (5 bases). Germline loops: CDR1 SGDLS, CDR2 YYNGEE. Trimming removed 3 bases at V and 6 bases at J, with 9 bases between. The CDR3 consists of 13 residues. This CDR3 reads CASSGTEPGELFF. The CDR3 bases are TGTGCCAGCAGCGGGACTGAACCCGGGGAGCTGTTTTTT.

At least ten counts were recorded for this clone. The chain uses TRBV5-4 and TRBJ2-1; 9 nucleotides line up with TRBD2. CDR1 and CDR2 (germline): SGHNT, YYREEE (reference sequence). V lost 0 bases, J lost 3 bases, and 4 bases stayed unmatched. This CDR3 comprises 16 residues. The CDR3 here is CASSLGPAGGYNEQFF. CDR3 nucleotide sequence: TGTGCCAGCAGCTTGGGTCCAGCGGGGGGCTACAATGAGCAGTTCTTC.

Many counts were recorded for this clone. The chain employs TRBV5-1 and TRBJ2-1, with D possibly matching TRBD2 (6 bases). Trimming removed 7 bases from V and 7 bases from J, with 15 bases in between. The CDR3 has 13 amino acids. CDR1 and CDR2 (germline): SGHRS, YFSETQ. CDR3 protein: CASRGGAGNEQFF. The CDR3 nucleotides are TGCGCCAGCCGGGGTGGGGCGGGGAATGAGCAGTTCTTC.

There are many counts of this clone. This rearrangement joins TRBV5-1 to TRBJ2-2; unclear D gene. Looked up from germline, CDR1 is SGHRS and CDR2 is YFSETQ. The length of the CDR3 is 13 residues. The V end was cut by 2 bases, the J end by 6 bases, with 8 bases between. CDR3 in DNA: TGCGCCAGCAGCTTTTTTTCTTCCGGGGAGCTGTTTTTT. Protein sequence: CASSFFSSGELFF.

This clone was seen repeatedly, ten times or more. The CDR3: CASSPTPGDGSYNSPLHF. The CDR3 nucleotides read TGTGCCAGCTCACCAACCCCGGGGGATGGGTCCTATAATTCACCCCTCCACTTT. V gene TRBV18 combines with J gene TRBJ1-6, with D possibly TRBD1 on 5 matching bases. The V gene lost 2 bases and the J gene lost 1 base, with 15 bases spanning the gap. Germline V CDR1 and CDR2: KGHSH, LQKENI. The CDR3 is made up of 18 amino acids.

This clone was detected ten times or more. This sequence joins TRBV5-5 and TRBJ1-4; no clear D. V was trimmed by 2 bases and J by 7 bases, leaving 15 bases between them. CDR1 is SGHKS and CDR2 is YYEKEE in the germline V gene (reference sequence). The length of the CDR3 is 15 residues. CDR3 in amino acids: CASSLLIQVSEKLFF. DNA for the CDR3: TGTGCCAGCAGCTTACTTATCCAGGTATCTGAAAAACTGTTTTTT.

This clone was counted at least ten times. The gene calls are TRBV27 and TRBJ1-5, with 8 bases that match TRBD1. V was pared by 9 bases and J by 7 bases, with 11 bases of the junction left unmatched. CDR1 and CDR2 (germline): MNHEY, SMNVEV (reference sequence). The CDR3 contains 14 residues. This CDR3 is CASSKGTGGQPQHF. The CDR3 DNA sequence: TGTGCCAGTTCAAAAGGGACAGGAGGCCAGCCCCAGCATTTT.

Many counts were recorded for this clone. This chain links TRBV19 with TRBJ2-2; 7 bases are shared with TRBD1. Trimming took 3 bases from V and 6 from J; bases not matched to a gene: 1. CDR3 length: 13 amino acids. CDR1 LNHDA and CDR2 SQIVND come from the germline V gene (reference sequence). CDR3 in DNA: TGTGCCAGTAGTATTAGGGGGCCCGGGGAGCTGTTTTTT. Amino acids: CASSIRGPGELFF.

This clone was seen ten or more times. The CDR3 DNA reads TGTGCCAGCAGTGTTTCTAGAGATAATGAGCAGTTCTTC. Its protein product is CASSVSRDNEQFF. The V call is TRBV6-1, the J call TRBJ2-1; unclear D gene. CDR3 size: 13 residues. V lost 4 bases and J 7 bases, leaving 11 bases between the germline ends. Germline values: CDR1 MNHNS, CDR2 SASEGT.

This clone showed up many times. V usage is TRBV5-4 and J usage is TRBJ2-4; TRBD1 aligns across 7 bases. Trimming at V came to 4 bases and at J to 0 bases, leaving 7 bases not matched to a gene. CDR1 and CDR2 (germline): SGHNT, YYREEE (reference sequence). This CDR3 has 16 residues. The CDR3 sequence: CASSRTGDLAKNIQYF. The CDR3 region has the DNA TGTGCCAGCAGCAGGACAGGCGACCTAGCCAAAAACATTCAGTACTTC.

This clone was counted many times. The chain couples TRBV6-6 to TRBJ2-7; D perhaps matches TRBD2 (6 bases). Germline-derived CDR1 and CDR2 are MNHNY and SVGAGI (reference sequence). The CDR3 length is 14 residues. With 5 bases removed from V and 3 bases from J, the gap between germline ends came to 14 bases. The CDR3 sequence: CASSPGGAFYEQYV. The CDR3 DNA is TGTGCCAGCAGTCCCGGAGGGGCCTTCTACGAGCAGTACGTC.

There are many counts of this clone. The genes are TRBV5-1 and TRBJ2-3; D not certain. The germline gives CDR1 SGHRS, CDR2 YFSETQ. V gave up 4 bases and J gave up 7 bases, with 16 bases separating them. This CDR3 region has 14 residues. CDR3 sequence reads: CASSATQELNTQYF. The CDR3 DNA reads as TGCGCCAGCAGCGCAACTCAGGAACTTAATACGCAGTATTTT.

The CDR3 is CASGSSGGNIQYF. CDR3 bases: TGTGCTAGTGGTTCTAGCGGGGGAAACATTCAGTACTTC. The rearrangement uses TRBV12-5 and TRBJ2-4; TRBD2 matches 10 bases. V was clipped by 4 bases and J by 6 bases; unmatched bases: 0. The CDR3 covers 13 residues. Germline V gene sequence: CDR1 LGHNT, CDR2 FRNRAP.

The chain employs TRBV7-2 and TRBJ2-5; 7 bases are a match to TRBD1. J gave up 7 bases and V 1 base, and 15 bases lay outside the gene matches. This CDR3 comprises 17 residues. Germline V gene lookup returns CDR1 SGHTA and CDR2 FQGNSA. The CDR3 DNA follows: TGTGCCAGCAGCTTAGGAGGGGGCAGGCCTGAGGCAGGGACCCAGTACTTC. It specifies CASSLGGGRPEAGTQYF.

This clone was seen ten or more times. This sequence joins TRBV27 and TRBJ1-6; D perhaps matches TRBD1 (6 bases). CDR3 length: 15 amino acids. The ends were cut back, 4 bases at V and 9 bases at J, with 16 bases in the middle. Germline V CDR1 and CDR2: MNHEY, SMNVEV (reference sequence). The CDR3 is CASSYRGAAGSPLHF. DNA of the CDR3: TGTGCCAGCAGTTACCGGGGGGCCGCCGGTTCACCCCTCCACTTT.

This clone has ten or more counts. The chain couples TRBV7-8 to TRBJ1-1, with 8 nucleotides matching TRBD1. V gave up 1 base and J gave up 4 bases; unmatched junction bases: 5. Germline-derived CDR1 and CDR2 are SGHVS and FQNEAQ. The CDR3 loop spans 15 amino acids. This CDR3 reads CASSLGQGKITEAFF. The CDR3 DNA reads as TGTGCCAGCAGCTTAGGACAGGGGAAGATCACTGAAGCTTTCTTT.